One TCR beta chain is described in this entry. Its antigen is undetermined. Germline V lookup: CDR1 SGHVS, CDR2 FQNEAQ. CDR3 length: 13 amino acids. Trimming took 4 bases from V and 9 from J, leaving 13 bases between them. Ahead of sequencing, the ViraFEST assay grew antigen-specific CD4+ T cells using viral peptide pools. A roughly ten-day culture period preceded the isolation of CD4+ T cells. All study participants received two doses of BNT162b2 or mRNA-1273 vaccine. The record originates from a study of vaccination effects on CD4 cells after COVID-19. Study outcomes and limitations: Pronounced clonal contraction occurred in clones induced by infection and by vaccine late after vaccination. Cross-reactivity toward common cold coronaviruses was confined to only 1 of 255 vaccine-induced clones in healthy vaccinees.

Produced via immunoSEQ multiplex PCR; TCRdb's table is partial and in-frame only. This repertoire shows around 25,000 clones, 80% to 90% found once; its top ten account for about 5.7%. V and J are TRBV7-8 and TRBJ2-1; unclear D gene. This receptor was identified in a human donor who received a COVID-19 vaccine. Some clones in this sample may be carry-over from other donors' samples. The sequenced sample was CD4+ T cells from PBMCs cultured with SARS-CoV-2 spike peptides, obtained after COVID-19 vaccination. Here the CDR3 reads CASSSQVRSEQFF. The CDR3 DNA reads as TGTGCCAGCAGCTCCCAAGTGAGGAGTGAGCAGTTCTTC.